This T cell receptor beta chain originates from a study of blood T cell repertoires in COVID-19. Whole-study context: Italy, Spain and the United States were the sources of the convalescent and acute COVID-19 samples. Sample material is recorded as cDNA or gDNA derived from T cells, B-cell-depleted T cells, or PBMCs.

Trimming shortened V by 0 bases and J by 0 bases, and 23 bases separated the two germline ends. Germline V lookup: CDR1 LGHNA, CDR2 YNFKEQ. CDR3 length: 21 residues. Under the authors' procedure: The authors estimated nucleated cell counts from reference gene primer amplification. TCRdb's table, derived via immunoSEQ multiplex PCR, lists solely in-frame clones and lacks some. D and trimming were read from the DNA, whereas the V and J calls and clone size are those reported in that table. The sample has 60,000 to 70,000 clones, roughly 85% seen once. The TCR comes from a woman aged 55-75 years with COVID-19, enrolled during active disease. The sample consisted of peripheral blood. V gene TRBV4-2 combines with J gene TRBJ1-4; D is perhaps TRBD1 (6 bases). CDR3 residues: CASSQDGPDGGAVATNEKLFF. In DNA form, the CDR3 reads TGTGCCAGCAGCCAAGATGGTCCGGACGGGGGGGCAGTTGCAACTAATGAAAAACTGTTTTTT.